This T cell receptor (beta chain) was identified in a study of T-cell memory formation after mild COVID-19. As for the study in general: Each donor largely had its own TCR clusters. Study-level findings and limits: CD4+ clones that contracted lay mainly in CM and EM; CD8+ ones lay in EMRA.

This clonotype was seen more than once but under ten times. Its matching antigen is unknown. 5'RACE with constant-segment primers built TCRalpha and TCRbeta cDNA libraries with UMIs. TCRdb analysed the 5' RACE reads with MiXCR anew, one entry per CDR3 protein. Here the sample spans a few hundred thousand distinct CDR3 sequences, less than 25% being singletons. The CDR3 consists of 16 residues. The V gene end was trimmed by 6 bases and the J gene end by 6 bases; junction bases not matched to a gene: 12. CDR1 and CDR2 from the germline V gene are SEHNR and FQNEAQ (reference sequence). The receptor comes from an adult woman who had mild COVID-19 (a few samples of this study predate the infection). Cell type and time point are not known. V is TRBV7-9 and J is TRBJ2-7; TRBD2 matches 12 bases. The source material was PBMCs or a T cell subset sorted from them (not recorded which). The CDR3 loop reads CASSFGPGLAGLEQYF. The CDR3 bases are TGTGCCAGCAGTTTTGGCCCGGGACTAGCGGGTCTCGAGCAGTACTTC.